This T cell receptor (beta chain) was obtained from a study of tumor and adjacent non-tumor tissue in lung cancer. As for the study in general: Patients were aged about 31 to 85, about 10 men and 5 women, stage I to III. Findings of the study overall: Top 100 clones took a larger repertoire share in normal lung. Tumor tissue had significantly higher TCR diversity than normal lung.

Three rounds of nested PCR, following a modified ARM-PCR protocol, produced the TCRbeta library. TCRdb reprocessed the multiplex PCR reads via MiXCR and lists one record per CDR3 protein. The data hold tens of thousands of distinct CDR3 sequences, with 67% observed a single time. Details on this clonotype: Antigen unknown. Without the conserved terminal phenylalanine or tryptophan, this CDR3 likely stems from a read error.

This sample's RNA came from whole unsorted tissue. The clonotype originates from a man in his 60s with non-small cell lung cancer. Sequencing was performed on lung tumor tissue.

CDR3 loop: CASSGTANYGYTI. DNA of the CDR3: TGTGCCAGCAGTGGGACAGCTAACTATGGCTACACCATC. The chain uses TRBV6-2 or TRBV6-3 and TRBJ1-2, with 7 bases that match TRBD1. Germline V lookup: CDR1 MNHEY, CDR2 SVGEGT. This CDR3 is built from 13 residues. V lost 5 bases and J lost 0; bases outside the gene matches: 0.